The subject of this entry is one TCR beta chain. These data belong to a study of control samples from healthy donors and cancer patients. Clones were sequenced by immunoSEQ multiplex PCR, and TCRdb holds only the in-frame ones, with some missing. The sample shows over 120,000 clones, 85% to 95% of them seen only once. The ends lost 5 bases at V and 1 base at J; junction bases unmatched: 4. Germline V CDR1 and CDR2: LNHDA, SQIVND (reference sequence). The CDR3 has 14 residues. The gene calls are TRBV19 and TRBJ1-1; the match to TRBD1 covers 7 bases. The sequencing input was PBMCs. This sequence was found in a man in his fifties or sixties with colorectal cancer. Here the CDR3 reads CASSLGTANTEAFF. The CDR3 DNA reads as TGTGCCAGTAGTCTAGGGACAGCGAACACTGAAGCTTTCTTT.